This is a list of T cell receptor beta chains from one sample in a study of T cell responses to AZD1222 COVID-19 vaccine. Some clones are missing from TCRdb's copy, which holds only in-frame ones; the method was immunoSEQ multiplex PCR. The sample contains some 140,000 clones, around 84% of which appear only once. The sample was peripheral blood, taken on day 0 of AZD1222 vaccination. The receptors derive from an adult in good health. Each CDR3 is given without its conserved first and last residue. Each record gives: J gene, V gene, CDR3 protein.

j_gene: TRBJ1-2; v_gene: TRBV21-1; CDR3aa: ASSIRTGSHSNYGYT
j_gene: TRBJ2-5; v_gene: TRBV27; CDR3aa: ASRPWGQETQY
j_gene: TRBJ1-1; v_gene: TRBV5-1; CDR3aa: ASSLLAGGLGTEAF
j_gene: TRBJ1-1; v_gene: TRBV12-3/TRBV12-4; CDR3aa: ASSLWKTEAF
j_gene: TRBJ1-2; v_gene: TRBV7-2; CDR3aa: ASSLAGTARGYT
j_gene: TRBJ2-5; v_gene: TRBV30; CDR3aa: AWSRAPRGVETQY
j_gene: TRBJ1-2; v_gene: TRBV20-1; CDR3aa: SASRVGTNYGYT
j_gene: TRBJ2-5; v_gene: TRBV7-9; CDR3aa: ASSPNGPQETQY
j_gene: TRBJ2-7; v_gene: TRBV6-5; CDR3aa: ASSSGVSYEQY
j_gene: TRBJ1-5; v_gene: TRBV4-2; CDR3aa: ASSPTVSNQPQH
j_gene: TRBJ1-1; v_gene: TRBV2; CDR3aa: ASRGGALYTEAF
j_gene: TRBJ1-6; v_gene: TRBV6-5; CDR3aa: ASSPGLYNSPLH
j_gene: TRBJ2-1; v_gene: TRBV9; CDR3aa: ASSPLGSGGEAQF
j_gene: TRBJ1-1; v_gene: TRBV18; CDR3aa: ASSPKAFGDTEAF
j_gene: TRBJ2-2; v_gene: TRBV2; CDR3aa: ASSETANTGELF
j_gene: TRBJ1-1; v_gene: TRBV20-1; CDR3aa: SASKSRTGMNTEAF
j_gene: TRBJ1-1; v_gene: TRBV9; CDR3aa: ASSVGDRGFLAF
j_gene: TRBJ1-1; v_gene: TRBV10-1; CDR3aa: ASSPGTGGIRNTEAF
j_gene: TRBJ2-2; v_gene: TRBV28; CDR3aa: ASSLAGRVTGELF
j_gene: TRBJ1-2; v_gene: TRBV3-1/TRBV3-2; CDR3aa: ASRPASPGGLEGYT
j_gene: TRBJ1-1; v_gene: TRBV5-4; CDR3aa: ASSLVQGRTEAF
j_gene: TRBJ1-2; v_gene: TRBV3-1/TRBV3-2; CDR3aa: ASSQEDTSGYT
j_gene: TRBJ1-6; v_gene: TRBV30; CDR3aa: AWSVGDSSSYNSPLH
j_gene: TRBJ1-5; v_gene: TRBV10-2; CDR3aa: ASSKGQGMTFDSNQPQH
j_gene: TRBJ2-7; v_gene: TRBV5-5; CDR3aa: ASRDRTYEQY
j_gene: TRBJ1-4; v_gene: TRBV6-5; CDR3aa: ASSYRAINEKLF
j_gene: TRBJ2-7; v_gene: TRBV5-8; CDR3aa: ASRGLAGVEQY
j_gene: TRBJ1-2; v_gene: TRBV6-1; CDR3aa: ASSSFQGSYGYT
j_gene: TRBJ1-5; v_gene: TRBV7-2; CDR3aa: ASRQGSVQPQH
j_gene: TRBJ2-1; v_gene: TRBV12-3/TRBV12-4; CDR3aa: ASRTVNRNEQF
j_gene: TRBJ1-2; v_gene: TRBV6-1; CDR3aa: ASSVGHRDPGYGYT
j_gene: TRBJ1-1; v_gene: TRBV27; CDR3aa: ASSLAGQTEAF
j_gene: TRBJ2-3; v_gene: TRBV19; CDR3aa: ASSIDLGGDTQY
j_gene: TRBJ1-6; v_gene: TRBV5-8; CDR3aa: ASSKTGSLKGSPLH
j_gene: TRBJ1-2; v_gene: TRBV7-3; CDR3aa: ASSLNPIRGSYGYT
j_gene: TRBJ2-6; v_gene: TRBV25-1; CDR3aa: ASSGTVSSGANVLT